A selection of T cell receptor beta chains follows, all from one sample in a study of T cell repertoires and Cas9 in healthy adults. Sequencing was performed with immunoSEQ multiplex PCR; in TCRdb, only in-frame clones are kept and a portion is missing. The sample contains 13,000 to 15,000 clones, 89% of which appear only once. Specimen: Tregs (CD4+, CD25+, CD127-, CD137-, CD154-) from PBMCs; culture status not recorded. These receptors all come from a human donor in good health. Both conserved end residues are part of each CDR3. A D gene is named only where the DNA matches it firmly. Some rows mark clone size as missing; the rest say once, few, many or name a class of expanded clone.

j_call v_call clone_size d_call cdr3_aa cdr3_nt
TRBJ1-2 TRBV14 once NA CASSLNRNYGYTF TGTGCCAGCAGCCTAAACAGAAACTATGGCTACACCTTC
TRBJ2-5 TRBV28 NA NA CASSLLVAVGKETQYF TGTGCCAGCAGTTTATTAGTGGCAGTAGGTAAAGAGACCCAGTACTTC
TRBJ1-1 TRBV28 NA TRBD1 CASSAQGFAFF TGTGCCAGCAGTGCACAGGGGTTCGCTTTCTTT
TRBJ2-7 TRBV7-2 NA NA CASSLGGGVGPYEQYF TGTGCCAGCAGCTTAGGTGGTGGAGTCGGTCCCTACGAGCAGTACTTC
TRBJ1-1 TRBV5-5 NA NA CASSLGPFYTEAFF TGTGCCAGCAGCTTGGGGCCCTTTTACACTGAAGCTTTCTTT
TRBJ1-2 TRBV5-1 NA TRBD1 CASSTGQVGSYGYTF TGCGCCAGCAGCACTGGACAGGTCGGCAGCTATGGCTACACCTTC
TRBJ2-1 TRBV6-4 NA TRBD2 CASSALAGGYEQFF TGTGCCAGCAGTGCACTAGCGGGGGGTTATGAGCAGTTCTTC
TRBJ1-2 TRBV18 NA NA CASSPGLYYGYTF TGTGCCAGCTCACCGGGCTTGTACTATGGCTACACCTTC
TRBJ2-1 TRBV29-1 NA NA CSVDISSYNEQFF TGCAGCGTTGATATAAGCTCCTACAATGAGCAGTTCTTC
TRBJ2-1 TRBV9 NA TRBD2 CASSFSGGAENEQFF TGTGCCAGCAGCTTTAGCGGGGGGGCGGAAAATGAGCAGTTCTTC
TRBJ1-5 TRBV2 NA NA CASSFTPNQPQHF TGTGCCAGCAGCTTCACCCCAAATCAGCCCCAGCATTTT
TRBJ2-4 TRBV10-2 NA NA CASRAAGLAKNIQYF TGCGCCAGCAGGGCTGCTGGGCTAGCCAAAAACATTCAGTACTTC
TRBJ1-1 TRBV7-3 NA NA CASSLTENTEAFF TGTGCCAGCAGCTTGACAGAGAACACTGAAGCTTTCTTT
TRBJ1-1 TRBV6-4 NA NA CASSPSKGISEAFF TGTGCCAGCAGCCCGTCAAAGGGTATAAGTGAAGCTTTCTTT
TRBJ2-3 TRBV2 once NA CASRIGGDHTQYF TGTGCCAGCAGGATCGGGGGCGATCATACGCAGTATTTT
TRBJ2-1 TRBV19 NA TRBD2 CASRLGASGGIGEQFF TGTGCCAGTAGGCTAGGGGCTAGCGGGGGGATCGGTGAGCAGTTCTTC
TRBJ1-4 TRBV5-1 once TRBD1 CASSLVPRQGREKLFF TGCGCCAGCAGCTTGGTTCCCCGACAGGGTCGAGAAAAACTGTTTTTT
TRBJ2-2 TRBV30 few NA CAWSGLVGAANTGELFF TGTGCCTGGAGTGGTTTAGTGGGGGCCGCGAACACCGGGGAGCTGTTTTTT
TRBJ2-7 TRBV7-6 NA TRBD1 CASSPGTATYEQYF TGTGCCAGCAGCCCCGGGACAGCGACCTACGAGCAGTACTTC
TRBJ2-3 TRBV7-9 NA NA CASSLNSQTDTQYF TGTGCCAGCAGCTTAAATTCGCAGACAGATACGCAGTATTTT
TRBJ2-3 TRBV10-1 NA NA CASSDTTDTQYF TGCGCCAGCAGTGACACCACAGATACGCAGTATTTT
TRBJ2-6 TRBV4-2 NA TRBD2 CASSLLPGLSSGANVLTF TGTGCCAGCAGCCTCTTACCGGGACTAAGCTCTGGGGCCAACGTCCTGACTTTC
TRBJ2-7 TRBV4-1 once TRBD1 CASSPWDSSYEQYF TGCGCCAGCAGCCCCTGGGACAGTTCCTACGAGCAGTACTTC
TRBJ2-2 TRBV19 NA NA CASSIGDTNTGELFF TGTGCCAGTAGTATAGGAGACACGAACACCGGGGAGCTGTTTTTT
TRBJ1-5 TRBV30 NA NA CAWSTTGHQPQHF TGTGCCTGGAGTACGACTGGGCATCAGCCCCAGCATTTT
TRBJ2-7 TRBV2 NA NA CASSDSDREQYF TGTGCCAGCAGTGACTCGGATCGGGAGCAGTACTTC
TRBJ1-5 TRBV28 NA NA CASSEHGAYQPQHF TGTGCCAGCAGTGAACATGGGGCCTATCAGCCCCAGCATTTT
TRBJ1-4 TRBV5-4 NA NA CASSRWLGEKLFF TGTGCCAGCAGCCGTTGGCTCGGTGAAAAACTGTTTTTT
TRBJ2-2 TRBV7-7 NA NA CASSPTPGRIGTGELFF TGTGCCAGCAGCCCAACTCCGGGCAGGATCGGCACCGGGGAGCTGTTTTTT
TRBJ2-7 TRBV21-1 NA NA CASIEWPGGGAYEQYF TGTGCCAGCATAGAGTGGCCTGGGGGGGGAGCCTACGAGCAGTACTTC
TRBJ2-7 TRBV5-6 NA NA CASSQDVGTRTSEQYF TGTGCCAGCAGCCAGGATGTGGGGACGCGGACCTCCGAGCAGTACTTC
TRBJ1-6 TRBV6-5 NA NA CASSDFREFSPLHF TGTGCCAGCAGTGATTTCAGGGAGTTCTCACCCCTCCACTTT
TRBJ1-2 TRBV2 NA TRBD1 CASIRDRGSYGYTF TGTGCCAGCATAAGGGACAGGGGCTCGTATGGCTACACCTTC
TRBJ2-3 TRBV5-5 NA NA CASSLGGVTDTQYF TGTGCCAGCAGCTTAGGCGGGGTGACAGATACGCAGTATTTT
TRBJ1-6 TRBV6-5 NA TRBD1 CASIDRGMSSPLHF TGTGCCAGCATTGACAGGGGGATGAGTTCACCCCTCCACTTT
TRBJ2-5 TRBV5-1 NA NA CASSDALAAVRETQYF TGCGCCAGCAGCGATGCACTAGCCGCTGTACGGGAGACCCAGTACTTC
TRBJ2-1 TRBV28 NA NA CASSLQPDKQFF TGTGCCAGCAGTTTGCAGCCAGATAAGCAGTTCTTC
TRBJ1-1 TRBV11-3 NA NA CASSLRSRGNTEAFF TGTGCCAGCAGCCTAAGGTCCCGGGGGAACACTGAAGCTTTCTTT
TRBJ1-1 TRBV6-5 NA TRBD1 CASSYQGARNTEAFF TGTGCCAGCAGTTACCAGGGGGCGCGAAACACTGAAGCTTTCTTT
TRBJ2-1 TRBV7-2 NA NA CASSAGPGRYTEQFF TGTGCCAGCAGCGCCGGTCCGGGAAGGTACACTGAGCAGTTCTTC
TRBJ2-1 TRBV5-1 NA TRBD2 CASSDYPSGGAYNEQFF TGCGCCAGCAGCGACTACCCCAGCGGGGGAGCGTACAATGAGCAGTTCTTC
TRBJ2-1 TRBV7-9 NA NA CASSFSRVDEQFF TGTGCCAGCAGCTTTTCTCGGGTAGATGAGCAGTTCTTC
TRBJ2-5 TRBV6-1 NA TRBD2 CASSGLIAGGRETQYF TGTGCCAGCAGTGGGTTAATAGCGGGGGGGAGAGAGACCCAGTACTTC
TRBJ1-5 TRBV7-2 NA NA CASSLALGAHQPQHF TGTGCCAGCAGCTTAGCGCTGGGGGCTCATCAGCCCCAGCATTTT
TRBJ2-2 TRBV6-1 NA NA CASRLLANTGELFF TGTGCCAGCAGGTTACTAGCGAACACCGGGGAGCTGTTTTTT
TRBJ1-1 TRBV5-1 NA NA CASSFAQNTEAFF TGCGCCAGCAGCTTCGCGCAGAACACTGAAGCTTTCTTT
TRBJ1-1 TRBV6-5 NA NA CASSYGDTEAFF TGTGCCAGCAGTTACGGTGACACTGAAGCTTTCTTT
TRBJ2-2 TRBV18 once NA CASSPAGGTRELFF TGTGCCAGCTCACCAGCGGGCGGGACCCGGGAGCTGTTTTTT
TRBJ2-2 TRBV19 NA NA CASSERAGELFF TGTGCCAGTAGTGAGAGGGCGGGGGAGCTGTTTTTT
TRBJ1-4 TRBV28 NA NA CASRGTPAVEFF TGTGCCAGCAGAGGGACTCCCGCGGTAGAGTTTTTT
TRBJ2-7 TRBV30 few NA CAWRWGSLGGEQYF TGTGCCTGGCGCTGGGGGTCCTTGGGGGGCGAGCAGTACTTC
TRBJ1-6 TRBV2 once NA CASRIGQQNSPLHF TGTGCCAGCAGGATTGGACAGCAAAATTCACCCCTCCACTTT
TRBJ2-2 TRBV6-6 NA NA CASSYYRETGELFF TGTGCCAGCAGTTACTACAGGGAAACCGGGGAGCTGTTTTTT
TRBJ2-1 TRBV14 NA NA CASRQRGPRLYNEQFF TGTGCCAGCAGGCAGAGGGGACCGAGACTGTACAATGAGCAGTTCTTC
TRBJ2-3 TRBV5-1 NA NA CASRSGALTTDTQYF TGCGCCAGCAGGTCGGGGGCGCTAACGACAGATACGCAGTATTTT
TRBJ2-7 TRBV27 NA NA CASSPPGGPYEQYF TGTGCCAGCAGCCCCCCCGGGGGGCCCTACGAGCAGTACTTC
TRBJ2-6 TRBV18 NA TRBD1 CASSPVPGTGRFFSGANVLTF TGTGCCAGCTCACCGGTCCCCGGGACAGGGCGGTTTTTCTCTGGGGCCAACGTCCTGACTTTC
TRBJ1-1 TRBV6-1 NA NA CASRTSGGGTEAFF TGTGCCAGCAGGACCTCAGGCGGTGGCACTGAAGCTTTCTTT
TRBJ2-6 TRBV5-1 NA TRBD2 CASSPPRGAGANVLTF TGCGCCAGCAGCCCGCCGCGGGGGGCTGGGGCCAACGTCCTGACTTTC
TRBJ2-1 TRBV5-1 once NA CASSLVAGTYNEQFF TGCGCCAGCAGCTTGGTGGCAGGAACCTACAATGAGCAGTTCTTC